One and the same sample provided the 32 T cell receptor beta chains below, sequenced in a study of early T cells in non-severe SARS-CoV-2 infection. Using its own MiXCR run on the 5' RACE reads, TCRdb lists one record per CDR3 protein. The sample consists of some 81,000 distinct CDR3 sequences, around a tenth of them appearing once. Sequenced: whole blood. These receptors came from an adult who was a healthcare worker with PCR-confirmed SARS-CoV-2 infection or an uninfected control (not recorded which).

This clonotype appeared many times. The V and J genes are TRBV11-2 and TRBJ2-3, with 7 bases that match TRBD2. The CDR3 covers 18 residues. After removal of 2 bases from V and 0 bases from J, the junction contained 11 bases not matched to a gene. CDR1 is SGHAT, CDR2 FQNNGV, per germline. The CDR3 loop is CASSLLMGGRTSTDTQYF. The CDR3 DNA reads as TGTGCCAGCAGCTTATTGATGGGGGGGAGGACTAGCACAGATACGCAGTATTTT. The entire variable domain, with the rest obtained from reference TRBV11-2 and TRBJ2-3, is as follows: EAGVAQSPRYKIIEKRQSVAFWCNPISGHATLYWYQQILGQGPKLLIQFQNNGVVDDSQLPKDRFSAERLKGVDSTLKIQPAKLEDSAVYLCASSLLMGGRTSTDTQYFGPGTRLTVL.

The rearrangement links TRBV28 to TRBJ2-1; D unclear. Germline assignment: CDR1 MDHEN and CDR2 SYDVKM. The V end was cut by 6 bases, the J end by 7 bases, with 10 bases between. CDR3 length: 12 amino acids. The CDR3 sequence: CASSPPLNEQFF. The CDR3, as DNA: TGTGCCAGCAGCCCTCCGTTGAATGAGCAGTTCTTC.

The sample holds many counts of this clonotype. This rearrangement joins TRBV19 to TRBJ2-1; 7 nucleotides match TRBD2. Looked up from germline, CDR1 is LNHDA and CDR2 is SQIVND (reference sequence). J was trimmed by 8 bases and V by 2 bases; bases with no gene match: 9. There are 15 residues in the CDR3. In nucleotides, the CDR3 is TGTGCCAGTAGTATAAGCGGCGGGAGTGACCATGAGCAGTTCTTC. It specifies CASSISGGSDHEQFF.

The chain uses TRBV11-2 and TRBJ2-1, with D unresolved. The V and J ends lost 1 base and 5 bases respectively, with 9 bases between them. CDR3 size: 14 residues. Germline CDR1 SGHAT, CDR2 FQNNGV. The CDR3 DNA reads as TGTGCCAGCAGCTTAGCCTTCAGAGACAATGAGCAGTTCTTC. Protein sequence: CASSLAFRDNEQFF.

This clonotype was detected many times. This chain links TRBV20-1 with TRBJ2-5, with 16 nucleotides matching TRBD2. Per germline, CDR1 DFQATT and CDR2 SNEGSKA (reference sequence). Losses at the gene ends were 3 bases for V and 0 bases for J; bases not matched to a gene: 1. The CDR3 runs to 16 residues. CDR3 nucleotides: TGCAGTGCTAGGGGACTAGCGGGAGGGTACCAAGAGACCCAGTACTTC. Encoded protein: CSARGLAGGYQETQYF.

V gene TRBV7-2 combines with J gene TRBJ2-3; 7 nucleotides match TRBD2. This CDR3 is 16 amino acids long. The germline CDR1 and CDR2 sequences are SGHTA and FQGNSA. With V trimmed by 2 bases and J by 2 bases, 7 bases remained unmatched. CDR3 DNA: TGTGCCAGCAGCTTATTGAGGCGGGAGAACACAGATACGCAGTATTTT. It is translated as CASSLLRRENTDTQYF.

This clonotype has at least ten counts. DNA for the CDR3: TGTGCCAGCAGTTTAGAGGGAGGTGGAATAGGGACAGATACGCAGTATTTT. Translating gives CASSLEGGGIGTDTQYF. The chain combines TRBV27 with TRBJ2-3, with D maybe TRBD2 (6 bases). The V gene lost 2 bases and the J gene lost 3 bases, with 18 bases spanning the gap. In germline, CDR1 is MNHEY, CDR2 SMNVEV (reference sequence). This CDR3 contains 17 residues.

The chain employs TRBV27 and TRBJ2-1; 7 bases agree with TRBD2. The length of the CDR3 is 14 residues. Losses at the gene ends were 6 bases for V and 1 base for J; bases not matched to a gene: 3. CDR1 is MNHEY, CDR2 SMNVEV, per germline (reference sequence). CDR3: CASSTGGSYNEQFF. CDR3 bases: TGTGCCAGCAGCACCGGGGGGTCCTACAATGAGCAGTTCTTC.

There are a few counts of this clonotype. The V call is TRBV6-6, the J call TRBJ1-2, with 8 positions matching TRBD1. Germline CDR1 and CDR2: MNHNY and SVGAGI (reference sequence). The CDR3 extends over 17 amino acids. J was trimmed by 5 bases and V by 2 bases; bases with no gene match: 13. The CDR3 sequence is CASSYTSTPGGRYGYTF. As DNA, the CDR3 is TGTGCCAGCAGTTACACGTCAACCCCAGGGGGCCGTTATGGCTACACCTTC.

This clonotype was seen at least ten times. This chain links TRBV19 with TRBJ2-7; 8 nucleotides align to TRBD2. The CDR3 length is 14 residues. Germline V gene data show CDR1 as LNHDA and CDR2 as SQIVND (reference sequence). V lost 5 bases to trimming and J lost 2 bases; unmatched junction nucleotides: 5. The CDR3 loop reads CASSPGGGTYEQYF. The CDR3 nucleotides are TGTGCCAGTAGTCCCGGGGGGGGTACCTACGAGCAGTACTTC.

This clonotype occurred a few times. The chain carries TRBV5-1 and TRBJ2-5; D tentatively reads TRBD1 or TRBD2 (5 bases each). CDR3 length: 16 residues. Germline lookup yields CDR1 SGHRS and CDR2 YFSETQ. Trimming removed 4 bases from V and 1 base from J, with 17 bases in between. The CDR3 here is CASSLRKGPPQETQYF. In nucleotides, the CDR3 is TGCGCCAGCAGCCTCCGCAAGGGACCTCCCCAAGAGACCCAGTACTTC.

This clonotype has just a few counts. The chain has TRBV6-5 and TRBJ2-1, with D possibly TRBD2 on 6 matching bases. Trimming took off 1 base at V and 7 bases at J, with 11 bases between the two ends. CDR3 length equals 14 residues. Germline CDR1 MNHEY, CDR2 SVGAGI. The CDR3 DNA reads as TGTGCCAGCAGTTACTACGGGGGTAGGAATGAGCAGTTCTTC. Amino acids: CASSYYGGRNEQFF.

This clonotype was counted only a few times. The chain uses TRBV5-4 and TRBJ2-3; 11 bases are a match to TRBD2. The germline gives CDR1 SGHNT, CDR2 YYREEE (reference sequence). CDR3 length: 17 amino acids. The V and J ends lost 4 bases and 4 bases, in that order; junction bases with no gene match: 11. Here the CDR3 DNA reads TGTGCCAGCAGCCCTTCGCTAGCGGGAGGAGACTCAGATACGCAGTATTTT. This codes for CASSPSLAGGDSDTQYF. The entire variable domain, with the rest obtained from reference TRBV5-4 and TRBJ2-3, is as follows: ETGVTQSPTHLIKTRGQQVTLRCSSQSGHNTVSWYQQALGQGPQFIFQYYREEENGRGNFPPRFSGLQFPNYSSELNVNALELDDSALYLCASSPSLAGGDSDTQYFGPGTRLTVL.

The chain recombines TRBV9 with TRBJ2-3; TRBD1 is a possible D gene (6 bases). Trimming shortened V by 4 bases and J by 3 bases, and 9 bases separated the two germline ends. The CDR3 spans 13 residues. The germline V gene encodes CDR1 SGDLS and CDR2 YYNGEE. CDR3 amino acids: CASSLQGTDTQYF. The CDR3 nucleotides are TGTGCCAGCAGCCTACAGGGAACAGATACGCAGTATTTT.

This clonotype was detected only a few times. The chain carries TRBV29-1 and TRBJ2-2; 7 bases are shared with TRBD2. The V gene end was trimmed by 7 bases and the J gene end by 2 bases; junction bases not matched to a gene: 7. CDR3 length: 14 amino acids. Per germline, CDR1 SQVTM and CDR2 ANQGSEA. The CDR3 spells CSGSSGANTGELFF. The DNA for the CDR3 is TGCAGCGGCTCTAGCGGAGCTAACACCGGGGAGCTGTTTTTT.

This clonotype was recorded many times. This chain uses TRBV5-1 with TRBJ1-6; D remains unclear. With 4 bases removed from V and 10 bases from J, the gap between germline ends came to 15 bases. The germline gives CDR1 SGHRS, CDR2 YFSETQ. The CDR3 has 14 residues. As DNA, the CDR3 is TGCGCCAGCAGCATAAGGGAGTCCAGCTCACCCCTCCACTTT. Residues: CASSIRESSSPLHF.

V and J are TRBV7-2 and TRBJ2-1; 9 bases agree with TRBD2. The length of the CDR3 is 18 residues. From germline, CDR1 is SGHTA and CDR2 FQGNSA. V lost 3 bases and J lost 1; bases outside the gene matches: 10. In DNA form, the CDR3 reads TGTGCCAGCAGCTTTGTAGTTAGCGGGAGTCCGTCCTACAATGAGCAGTTCTTC. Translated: CASSFVVSGSPSYNEQFF.

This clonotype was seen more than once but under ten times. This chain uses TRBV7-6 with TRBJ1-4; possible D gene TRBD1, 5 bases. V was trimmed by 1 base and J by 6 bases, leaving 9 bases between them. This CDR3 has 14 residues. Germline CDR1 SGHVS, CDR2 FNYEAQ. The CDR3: CASSLGRGDEKLFF. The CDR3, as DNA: TGTGCCAGCAGCTTAGGGAGGGGTGATGAAAAACTGTTTTTT.

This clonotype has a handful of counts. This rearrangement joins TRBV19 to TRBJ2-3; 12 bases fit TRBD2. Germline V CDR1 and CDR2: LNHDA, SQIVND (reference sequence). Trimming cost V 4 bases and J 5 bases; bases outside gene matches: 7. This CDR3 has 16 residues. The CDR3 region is CASSTGLAGYKDTQYF. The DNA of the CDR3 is TGTGCCAGTAGTACCGGACTAGCGGGATACAAAGATACGCAGTATTTT.

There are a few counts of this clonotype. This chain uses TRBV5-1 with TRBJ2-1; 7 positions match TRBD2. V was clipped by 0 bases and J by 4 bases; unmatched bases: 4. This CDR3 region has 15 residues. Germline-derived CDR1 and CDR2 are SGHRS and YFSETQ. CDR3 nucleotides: TGCGCCAGCAGCTTGGTGTCTAGCGGATACAATGAGCAGTTCTTC. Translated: CASSLVSSGYNEQFF.

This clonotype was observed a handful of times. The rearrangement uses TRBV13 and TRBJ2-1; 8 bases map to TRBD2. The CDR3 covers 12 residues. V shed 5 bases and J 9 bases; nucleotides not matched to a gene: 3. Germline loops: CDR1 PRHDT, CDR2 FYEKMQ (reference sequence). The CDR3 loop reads CASSLSGTEQFF. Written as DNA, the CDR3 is TGTGCCAGCAGCCTTAGCGGGACTGAGCAGTTCTTC.

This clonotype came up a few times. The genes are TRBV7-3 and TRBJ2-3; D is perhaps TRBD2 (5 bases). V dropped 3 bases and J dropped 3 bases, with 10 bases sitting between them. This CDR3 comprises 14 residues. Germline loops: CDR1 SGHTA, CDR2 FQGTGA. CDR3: CASSLGGRTDTQYF. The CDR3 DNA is TGTGCCAGCAGCTTGGGCGGGCGGACAGATACGCAGTATTTT.

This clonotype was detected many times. The CDR3 spells CASSSFTRRTYNEQFF. Written as DNA, the CDR3 is TGTGCCAGCAGCTCCTTCACTAGGCGCACTTACAATGAGCAGTTCTTC. The rearrangement links TRBV11-2 to TRBJ2-1, with a tentative D call TRBD2 (5 bases). CDR3 size: 16 residues. The V end lost 4 bases, the J end lost 4 bases, and 17 bases lay between the germline ends. Germline V gene data show CDR1 as SGHAT and CDR2 as FQNNGV.

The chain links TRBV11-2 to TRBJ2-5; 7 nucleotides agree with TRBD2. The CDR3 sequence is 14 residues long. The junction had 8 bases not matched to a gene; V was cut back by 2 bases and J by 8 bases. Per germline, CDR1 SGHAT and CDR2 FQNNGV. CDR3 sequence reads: CASSLTGRPNTQYF. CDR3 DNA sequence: TGTGCCAGCAGCTTAACCGGGAGGCCCAACACCCAGTACTTC.

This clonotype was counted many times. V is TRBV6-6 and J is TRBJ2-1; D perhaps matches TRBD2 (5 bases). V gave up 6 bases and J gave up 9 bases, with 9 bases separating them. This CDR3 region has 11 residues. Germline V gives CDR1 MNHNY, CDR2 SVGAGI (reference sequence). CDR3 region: CASSLGGEQFF. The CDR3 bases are TGTGCCAGCAGCCTAGGAGGTGAGCAGTTCTTC.

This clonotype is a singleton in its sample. The CDR3 sequence is CASSFPGDDEQFF. The CDR3 DNA reads as TGTGCCAGCAGCTTCCCGGGGGATGATGAGCAGTTCTTC. The rearrangement uses TRBV5-4 and TRBJ2-1; the D gene is possibly TRBD2 (6 bases). The CDR3 runs 13 residues. CDR1 and CDR2 (germline): SGHNT, YYREEE (reference sequence). Trimming pared 2 bases from V and 8 bases from J, leaving 11 bases between. Drawing the rest from reference TRBV5-4 and TRBJ2-1, the complete variable domain is ETGVTQSPTHLIKTRGQQVTLRCSSQSGHNTVSWYQQALGQGPQFIFQYYREEENGRGNFPPRFSGLQFPNYSSELNVNALELDDSALYLCASSFPGDDEQFFGPGTRLTVL.

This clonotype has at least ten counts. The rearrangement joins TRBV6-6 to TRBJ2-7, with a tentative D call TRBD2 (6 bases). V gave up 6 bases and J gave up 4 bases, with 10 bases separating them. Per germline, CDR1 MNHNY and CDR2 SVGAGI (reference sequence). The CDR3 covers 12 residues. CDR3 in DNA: TGTGCCAGCAGCCGACTAGTTTACGAGCAGTACTTC. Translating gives CASSRLVYEQYF.

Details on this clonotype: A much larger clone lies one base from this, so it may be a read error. The CDR3 DNA reads as TGTGCCAGCAGTGAATTGCACACCAAAAACATTCAGTACTTC. Amino acids: CASSELHTKNIQYF. This chain links TRBV2 with TRBJ2-4; no firm D call. V was pared by 2 bases and J by 2 bases, with 7 bases between. The CDR3 covers 14 residues. Germline V CDR1 and CDR2: SNHLY, FYNNEI.

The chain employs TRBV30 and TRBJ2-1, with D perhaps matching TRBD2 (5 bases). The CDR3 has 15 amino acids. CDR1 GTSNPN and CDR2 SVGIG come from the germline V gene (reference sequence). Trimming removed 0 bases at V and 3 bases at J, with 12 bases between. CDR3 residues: CAWSVGRGGYNEQFF. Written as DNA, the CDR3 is TGTGCCTGGAGTGTTGGTCGAGGAGGCTACAATGAGCAGTTCTTC.

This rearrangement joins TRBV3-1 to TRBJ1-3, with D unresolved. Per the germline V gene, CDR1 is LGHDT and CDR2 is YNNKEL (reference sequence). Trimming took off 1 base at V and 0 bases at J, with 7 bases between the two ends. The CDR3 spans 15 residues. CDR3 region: CASSQGQNSGNTIYF. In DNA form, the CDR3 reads TGTGCCAGCAGCCAAGGACAAAACTCTGGAAACACCATATATTTT.

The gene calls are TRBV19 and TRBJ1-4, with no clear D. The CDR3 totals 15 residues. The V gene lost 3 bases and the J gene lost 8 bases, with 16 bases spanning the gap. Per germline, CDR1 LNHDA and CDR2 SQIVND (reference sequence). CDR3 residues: CASSISPYPDEKLFF. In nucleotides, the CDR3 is TGTGCCAGTAGTATCAGCCCCTACCCTGACGAAAAACTGTTTTTT.

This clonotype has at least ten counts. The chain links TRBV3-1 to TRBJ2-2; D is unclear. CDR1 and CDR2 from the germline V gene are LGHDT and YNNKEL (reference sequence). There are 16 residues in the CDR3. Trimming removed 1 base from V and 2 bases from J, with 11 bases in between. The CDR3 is CASSQARGSNTGELFF. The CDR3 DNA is TGTGCCAGCAGCCAAGCTCGCGGATCCAACACCGGGGAGCTGTTTTTT. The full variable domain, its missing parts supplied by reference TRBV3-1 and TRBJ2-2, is DTAVSQTPKYLVTQMGNDKSIKCEQNLGHDTMYWYKQDSKKFLKIMFSYNNKELIINETVPNRFSPKSPDKAHLNLHINSLELGDSAVYFCASSQARGSNTGELFFGEGSRLTVL.